One sample yielded the 15 T cell receptor beta chains listed below, sequenced in a study of response to subunit inactivated influenza vaccine (dated by TCRdb to the late 2010s). Library preparation was by RT-PCR. Instrument used: Illumina HiSeq 2500. TCRdb's own reprocessing of the public reads used fastp at Q25 and MiXCR and kept productive beta chains. Rows with one shared CDR3 protein collapse into an entry with the most common genes and DNA. The sample profile shows more than 600,000 distinct CDR3 sequences; approximately 17% of them were found once. The leading ten clones occupy approximately 10% of the sample. Here the sequenced sample was PBMCs from blood, taken roughly 5 days after vaccination. These receptors were collected from a man aged 45-65 years who received an inactivated influenza vaccine. Donor details come from another sample of the same person, matched by shared clones.

This chain uses TRBV27 with TRBJ2-7, with D possibly matching TRBD1 (8 bases). The CDR3 loop spans 16 amino acids. Germline V gene sequence: CDR1 MNHEY, CDR2 SMNVEV (reference sequence). Trimming removed 7 bases from V and 2 bases from J, with 21 bases in between. CDR3 sequence reads: CASKTTGGTGTYEQYF. The CDR3 nucleotides are TGTGCCAGCAAAACTACCGGGGGGACAGGTACCTACGAGCAGTACTTC.

This clonotype was detected only a few times. V usage is TRBV6-5 and J usage is TRBJ2-3; 9 bases fit TRBD1. Germline-derived CDR1 and CDR2 are MNHEY and SVGAGI. The ends lost 4 bases at V and 5 bases at J; junction bases unmatched: 4. This CDR3 is 14 amino acids long. The CDR3 DNA sequence: TGTGCCAGCAGTTGGACAGGGGTTGGAGATACGCAGTATTTT. Its protein is CASSWTGVGDTQYF.

This clonotype was observed a few times. The genes are TRBV27 and TRBJ1-4; no reliable D call. Germline values: CDR1 MNHEY, CDR2 SMNVEV (reference sequence). V was shortened by 1 base and J by 0 bases, with 18 bases between the two germline ends. The CDR3 runs to 19 residues. CDR3: CASSLFSTLTRPTNEKLFF. The CDR3 DNA reads TGTGCCAGCAGTTTATTCTCAACCTTAACAAGACCAACTAATGAAAAACTGTTTTTT.

This chain uses TRBV6-2 or TRBV6-3 with TRBJ1-6; the D is unclear. CDR1 is MNHEY and CDR2 is SVGEGT in the germline V gene. The CDR3 contains 13 residues. V was shortened by 2 bases and J by 10 bases, with 9 bases between the two germline ends. The DNA of the CDR3 is TGTGCCAGCAGTTACCGACAAGGGTCACCCCTCCACTTT. Translation gives CASSYRQGSPLHF.

In this sample, this clonotype turned up once. This chain joins TRBV24-1 and TRBJ2-5; TRBD1 matches at 11 bases. Germline V gene sequence: CDR1 KGHDR, CDR2 SFDVKD. This CDR3 has 18 residues. V shed 4 bases and J 2 bases; nucleotides not matched to a gene: 11. In nucleotides, the CDR3 is TGTGCCACCAGTGAGGACAGGGGGCTCCGAACGGGGCAAGAGACCCAGTACTTC. Its protein is CATSEDRGLRTGQETQYF.

This clonotype was recorded a few times. CDR3 in amino acids: CAISDTGAAYEQYF. DNA of the CDR3: TGTGCCATCAGTGACACAGGGGCCGCCTACGAGCAGTACTTC. The gene calls are TRBV10-3 and TRBJ2-7; 7 bases match TRBD1. The trim removed 3 bases at V and 2 bases at J, leaving 4 bases unmatched. The CDR3 totals 14 residues. CDR1 is ENHRY and CDR2 is SYGVKD in the germline V gene.

In this sample, this clonotype turned up a few times. The chain carries TRBV20-1 and TRBJ2-5; the D gene could be TRBD1 or TRBD2 (6 bases each). The CDR3 loop spans 15 amino acids. V lost 6 bases to trimming and J lost 5 bases, with 22 bases between them. Germline V gives CDR1 DFQATT, CDR2 SNEGSKA (reference sequence). The CDR3 sequence is CSARDWGPGGETQYF. The CDR3 bases are TGCAGTGCCCGAGATTGGGGGCCCGGGGGCGAGACCCAGTACTTC.

The chain carries TRBV12-3 or TRBV12-4 and TRBJ2-7, with a weak D call TRBD2 (6 bases). This CDR3 has 14 amino acids. V lost 2 bases to trimming and J lost 5 bases, with 13 bases between them. CDR3 coding DNA: TGTGCCAGCAGTTTAACCGGGGGAATAAACGAGCAGTACTTC. The encoded protein is CASSLTGGINEQYF.

This clonotype was detected only a few times. The chain joins TRBV5-6 to TRBJ2-1, with 7 bases matching TRBD2. The germline CDR1 and CDR2 sequences are SGHDT and YYEEEE. After removal of 4 bases from V and 1 base from J, the junction contained 8 bases not matched to a gene. The CDR3 extends over 16 amino acids. The CDR3 spells CASSLSGRGSYNEQFF. CDR3 sequence (DNA): TGTGCCAGCAGCCTGAGTGGGCGGGGGTCCTACAATGAGCAGTTCTTC.

This clonotype has ten or more counts. The chain recombines TRBV21-1 with TRBJ1-5; the table assigns TRBD1, which was not confirmed against the DNA. TRBV21-1 counts as a pseudogene. The CDR3 is made up of 17 amino acids. The CDR3 DNA is TGTGCCTCCCGGGAGGTCAGGTACCGGGGGAGCAATCAGCCCCAGCATTTT. This gives the protein CASREVRYRGSNQPQHF.

This clonotype came up a few times. This sequence joins TRBV6-6 and TRBJ1-2; 9 nucleotides agree with TRBD1. With 6 bases clipped from V and 5 bases from J, the junction kept 4 bases outside the gene matches. The CDR3 length is 13 residues. CDR1 is MNHNY and CDR2 is SVGAGI in the germline V gene (reference sequence). The CDR3 here is CASREGQGYGYTF. As DNA, the CDR3 is TGTGCCAGCAGAGAAGGACAGGGGTATGGCTACACCTTC.

This clonotype was counted between two and nine times. The chain couples TRBV15 to TRBJ2-3; 8 bases match TRBD1. This CDR3 has 15 residues. The trim removed 3 bases at V and 5 bases at J, leaving 7 bases unmatched. Germline CDR1 is LNHNV and CDR2 is YYDKDF (reference sequence). The CDR3 nucleotides are TGTGCCACCAGCAGGAAACAGGGGGTAATAGATACGCAGTATTTT. The encoded protein is CATSRKQGVIDTQYF. Using reference TRBV15 and TRBJ2-3 for the parts outside the CDR3, the full variable domain is DAMVIQNPRYQVTQFGKPVTLSCSQTLNHNVMYWYQQKSSQAPKLLFHYYDKDFNNEADTPDNFQSRRPNTSFCFLDIRSPGLGDTAMYLCATSRKQGVIDTQYFGPGTRLTVL.

The rearrangement joins TRBV4-2 to TRBJ1-2; a weak D match, TRBD1 (6 bases). The CDR3 consists of 14 residues. The ends were cut back, 0 bases at V and 6 bases at J, with 11 bases in the middle. Germline V CDR1 and CDR2: LGHNA, YNFKEQ. The CDR3 sequence: CASSQDPGGNGYTF. For the CDR3, the DNA is TGTGCCAGCAGCCAAGACCCCGGGGGCAATGGCTACACCTTC.

The CDR3 is CSATWTSGRGRNIQYF. The CDR3 DNA reads TGCAGTGCAACCTGGACTAGCGGGAGGGGAAGAAACATTCAGTACTTC. The chain recombines TRBV20-1 with TRBJ2-4; 15 bases fit TRBD2. The germline CDR1 and CDR2 sequences are DFQATT and SNEGSKA (reference sequence). J gave up 6 bases and V 6 bases, and 9 bases lay outside the gene matches. This CDR3 is 16 amino acids long.

The genes are TRBV24-1 and TRBJ2-2; maybe TRBD2 (5 bases). Germline CDR1 is KGHDR and CDR2 is SFDVKD. Trimming took 4 bases from V and 0 from J, leaving 14 bases between them. The length of the CDR3 is 17 residues. The CDR3 here is CATSDFTASPNTGELFF. For the CDR3, the DNA is TGTGCCACCAGTGACTTTACCGCTAGCCCGAACACCGGGGAGCTGTTTTTT.